This T cell receptor beta chain comes out of a study of blood T cell repertoires in COVID-19. Losses at the gene ends were 8 bases for V and 4 bases for J; bases not matched to a gene: 4. The germline gives CDR1 LNHDA, CDR2 SQIVND (reference sequence). CDR3 length: 13 amino acids. As handled by the study authors: Estimation of nucleated cell counts was performed using reference gene primer amplification. Here immunoSEQ multiplex PCR was the method, and the copy in TCRdb shows in-frame clones only, minus some. V and J calls and clone size are copied from that table; D and trimming were computed from the DNA. Of 300,000 to 350,000 clones in the sample, around 83% were seen once. This clone came up once.

Sequenced material: peripheral blood. This chain connects TRBV19 to TRBJ1-4; 7 bases align to TRBD1. This clonotype was obtained from a man aged 30 to 45 with active or convalescent COVID-19. DNA of the CDR3: TGTGCCAGTCAGGGACAGCTTAATGAAAAACTGTTTTTT. It specifies CASQGQLNEKLFF.